These 13 T cell receptor beta chains came from one sample sequenced in a study of blood T cells in healthy people across ages. Through a sample-barcoded 5' primer and a J-beta primer mix, a second PCR was run for roughly 6 to 12 cycles. TCRdb re-analysed the 5' RACE reads in MiXCR, keeping a single row per CDR3 protein. This table holds roughly 1.7 million distinct CDR3 sequences, 30% to 35% found once. Specimen: blood. The receptor set was obtained from a woman aged 25-40 years in good health.

About this clonotype itself: One base away lies a much larger clone, so this may be a sequencing read error. The chain combines TRBV11-2 with TRBJ2-5; D is possibly TRBD1 (6 bases). CDR3 length: 14 residues. Germline V gene sequence: CDR1 SGHAT, CDR2 FQNNGV. V was shortened by 3 bases and J by 5 bases, with 13 bases between the two germline ends. The CDR3 DNA is TGTGCCAGCAGCTTGAACAGGGCCAGCGAGACCCAGTACTTC. Its translation is CASSLNRASETQYF.

This clonotype came up a few times. V usage is TRBV3-1 and J usage is TRBJ1-5, with D possibly matching TRBD1 (6 bases). V lost 2 bases and J 7 bases, leaving 18 bases between the germline ends. Per the germline V gene, CDR1 is LGHDT and CDR2 is YNNKEL (reference sequence). This CDR3 spans 16 amino acids. The CDR3 DNA follows: TGTGCCAGCAGCCAAAGGGGGGCAGGGATGGGGCAGCCCCAGCATTTT. This sequence encodes CASSQRGAGMGQPQHF.

This clonotype was detected only a few times. The rearrangement links TRBV3-1 to TRBJ1-2; D is unclear. Trimming cost V 0 bases and J 6 bases, with 14 bases left between them. Germline CDR1 reads LGHDT; CDR2 reads YNNKEL (reference sequence). The length of the CDR3 is 15 residues. CDR3 region: CASSQDEGSGHGYTF. The CDR3 nucleotides are TGTGCCAGCAGCCAAGATGAGGGTTCTGGTCATGGCTACACCTTC. Filled out from reference TRBV3-1 and TRBJ1-2, the complete variable domain reads DTAVSQTPKYLVTQMGNDKSIKCEQNLGHDTMYWYKQDSKKFLKIMFSYNNKELIINETVPNRFSPKSPDKAHLNLHINSLELGDSAVYFCASSQDEGSGHGYTFGSGTRLTVV.

This clonotype was counted only a few times. V is TRBV9 and J is TRBJ2-3; TRBD2 is a possible D gene (5 bases). The germline V gene has CDR1 SGDLS and CDR2 YYNGEE. The germline V and J ends were trimmed by 3 bases and 5 bases, with 13 bases remaining between them. The CDR3 runs 14 residues. The CDR3 bases are TGTGCCAGCAGCGCATTACCGGGAAGAGATACGCAGTATTTT. Translation: CASSALPGRDTQYF.

The chain uses TRBV6-6 and TRBJ1-2; weak D call: TRBD1 (5 bases). Trimming removed 0 bases at V and 0 bases at J, with 14 bases between. Per the germline V gene, CDR1 is MNHNY and CDR2 is SVGAGI (reference sequence). The CDR3 extends over 17 amino acids. The CDR3 spells CASSYSSPGGSNYGYTF. CDR3 nucleotide sequence: TGTGCCAGCAGTTACTCCTCCCCCGGGGGATCTAACTATGGCTACACCTTC.

As concerns this clonotype: The junction departs from the called germline gene at one end, perhaps through a read error. The rearrangement links TRBV14 to TRBJ2-1; TRBD2 aligns across 9 bases. Germline V gene sequence: CDR1 SGHDN, CDR2 FVKESK. This CDR3 has 14 residues. DNA for the CDR3: TGTGCCAGCAGCCGTAGCGGGAGCTACAGTGAGCAGTTCTTC. Protein product: CASSRSGSYSEQFF.

This clonotype appeared a few times. J is TRBJ2-3 and V is TRBV6-1, with 12 bases fitting TRBD2. The V gene end was trimmed by 0 bases and the J gene end by 5 bases; junction bases not matched to a gene: 6. The length of the CDR3 is 17 residues. Looked up from germline, CDR1 is MNHNS and CDR2 is SASEGT. The CDR3 sequence: CASSEAGLAGGRDTQYF. In DNA, the CDR3 is TGTGCCAGCAGTGAAGCAGGGCTAGCGGGAGGGCGAGATACGCAGTATTTT.

This clonotype was seen more than once but under ten times. The chain uses TRBV21-1 and TRBJ2-3; the table's D gene call, TRBD1, was not cross checked with the DNA. TRBV21-1 is an annotated pseudogene. The CDR3 is 17 residues long. This chain's CDR3 is CASYRPPSGNSTDTQYF. The CDR3 region has the DNA TGTGCCAGCTACAGGCCCCCTAGCGGTAATAGCACAGATACGCAGTATTTT.

The V and J genes are TRBV20-1 and TRBJ2-4, with D uncertain. The DNA matches TRBJ2-5 better at its end, which makes the J call doubtful. CDR1 and CDR2 from the germline V gene are DFQATT and SNEGSKA (reference sequence). CDR3 size: 13 residues. CDR3 in amino acids: CSARDNLVKTQYF. CDR3 in DNA: TGCAGTGCTAGAGATAACTTGGTGAAGACCCAGTACTTC.

The rearrangement links TRBV12-3 or TRBV12-4 to TRBJ2-3; 9 bases fit TRBD1. The junction had 10 bases not matched to a gene; V was cut back by 4 bases and J by 5 bases. CDR3 size: 16 residues. DNA of the CDR3: TGTGCCAGCAGTTCGTCTAGGACAGGGGTCGGAGATACGCAGTATTTT. It codes for CASSSSRTGVGDTQYF.

On this clonotype: The junction departs from germline at one end; a sequencing error may be responsible. The V call is TRBV7-6, the J call TRBJ2-1; no definite D call. The CDR3 sequence is 15 residues long. Germline assignment: CDR1 SGHVS and CDR2 FNYEAQ. For the CDR3, the DNA is TGTGTCAGCAGCTTAGGCCATACATCCTACAATGAGCAGTTCTTC. It codes for CVSSLGHTSYNEQFF.

The chain carries TRBV7-6 and TRBJ2-7; D ambiguous. The CDR3 totals 16 residues. Germline lookup yields CDR1 SGHVS and CDR2 FNYEAQ. V was cut by 1 base and J by 0 bases, with 13 bases left in between. The CDR3 is CASSLDGGHGSYEQYF. Written as DNA, the CDR3 is TGTGCCAGCAGCTTAGATGGCGGTCACGGCTCCTACGAGCAGTACTTC.

This clonotype was observed a handful of times. Since a much larger clone is just one base distant, this may be a read error. V gene TRBV6-2 or TRBV6-3 combines with J gene TRBJ1-5; D gene uncertain. V shed 4 bases and J shed 2 bases, with 3 bases lying between them. Germline V gene sequence: CDR1 MNHEY, CDR2 SVGEGT. This CDR3 has 12 amino acids. The CDR3 spells CASSWGNQPQHF. Here the CDR3 DNA reads TGTGCCAGCAGTTGGGGCAATCAGCCCCAGCATTTT.